The rows below give T cell receptor beta chains drawn from one sample of a study of blood T cell repertoires in COVID-19. Data came from immunoSEQ multiplex PCR; TCRdb stores just in-frame clones and leaves some out. Among some 90,000 clones listed, 70% to 85% were seen once. Sequenced input: peripheral blood. The receptors originated from a woman aged 55-70 years in a cohort sampled during active or convalescent COVID-19. Both conserved end residues are part of each CDR3. The order of the fields is D gene, V gene, CDR3 protein. D genes are given only for firm matches.

d_call: TRBD1; v_call: TRBV7-2; cdr3_aa: CASSLRGLSSGNTIYF
d_call: .; v_call: TRBV6-2/TRBV6-3; cdr3_aa: CASSYTTGTQYF
d_call: TRBD1; v_call: TRBV30; cdr3_aa: CAWRETGGMNTGELFF
d_call: TRBD1; v_call: TRBV2; cdr3_aa: CASLRDRAVGELFF
d_call: .; v_call: TRBV5-1; cdr3_aa: CASSLQGHPNQPQHF
d_call: .; v_call: TRBV27; cdr3_aa: CASSLIREGQPQHF
d_call: .; v_call: TRBV5-1; cdr3_aa: CASSSDSGMGEQYF
d_call: TRBD1; v_call: TRBV19; cdr3_aa: CASSGGTGVSTEAFF
d_call: .; v_call: TRBV3-1/TRBV3-2; cdr3_aa: CASSPRGGFLSPLHF
d_call: TRBD1; v_call: TRBV11-2; cdr3_aa: CASSLYRGPSYEQYF
d_call: TRBD1; v_call: TRBV28; cdr3_aa: CASSSTRGGRETQYF
d_call: TRBD1; v_call: TRBV4-1; cdr3_aa: CASSQERTGGTGELFF
d_call: .; v_call: TRBV21-1; cdr3_aa: CASRTSGGTDTQYF
d_call: .; v_call: TRBV10-3; cdr3_aa: CAISSGSGNTIYF
d_call: TRBD1; v_call: TRBV6-1; cdr3_aa: CASSEDRFGQPQHF
d_call: .; v_call: TRBV28; cdr3_aa: CASSYLGQRTGELFF
d_call: .; v_call: TRBV21-1; cdr3_aa: CARAELSGNSNTGELFF
d_call: TRBD2; v_call: TRBV5-8; cdr3_aa: CASRAGTSGYNEQFF
d_call: TRBD2; v_call: TRBV28; cdr3_aa: CASSLRRLAGSTDTQYF
d_call: TRBD1; v_call: TRBV29-1; cdr3_aa: CSVVGWDRGFPEAFF
d_call: TRBD1; v_call: TRBV5-1; cdr3_aa: CASSLVLDRDSWTF
d_call: TRBD1; v_call: TRBV4-3; cdr3_aa: CASSQIKDRGPEEQYF